A single sample gave rise to the 25 T cell receptor beta chains below, sequenced in a study of blood T cell repertoires in COVID-19. Assay used: immunoSEQ multiplex PCR; TCRdb lists only in-frame clones, some missing. The sample holds about 80,000 clones, around 83% seen once. The sample was peripheral blood. The source of these receptors is a human donor in a cohort sampled during active COVID-19.

This chain joins TRBV6-5 and TRBJ2-7; 9 nucleotides agree with TRBD1. CDR3 size: 14 residues. The germline CDR1 and CDR2 sequences are MNHEY and SVGAGI. V shed 6 bases, J shed 6 bases, and the junction held 9 bases outside the gene matches. The CDR3 nucleotides read TGTGCCAGCAGCATGGGACAGGGCGGGACCGAGCAGTACTTC. Protein sequence: CASSMGQGGTEQYF.

The chain joins TRBV30 to TRBJ2-4; tentative D call: TRBD1 (6 bases). The CDR3 runs 15 residues. CDR1 is GTSNPN and CDR2 is SVGIG in the germline V gene (reference sequence). The V end lost 2 bases, the J end lost 0 bases, and 11 bases lay between the germline ends. CDR3 nucleotide sequence: TGTGCCTGGAGTCCCAGGGGATTAGCCAAAAACATTCAGTACTTC. This encodes CAWSPRGLAKNIQYF.

The V and J genes are TRBV10-2 and TRBJ2-5, with D tentatively TRBD1 (6 bases). V was trimmed by 7 bases and J by 0 bases, leaving 15 bases between them. This CDR3 is built from 15 residues. Germline lookup yields CDR1 WSHSY and CDR2 SAAADI. CDR3 sequence: CASNHPGTYQETQYF. In DNA, the CDR3 is TGCGCCAGCAACCATCCCGGGACATACCAAGAGACCCAGTACTTC.

The chain joins TRBV5-4 to TRBJ2-1; TRBD2 aligns across 9 bases. Germline trimming cut 1 base from V and 4 bases from J; bases unmatched to any gene: 3. The CDR3 is 15 amino acids. Germline CDR1 and CDR2: SGHNT and YYREEE (reference sequence). CDR3 coding DNA: TGTGCCAGCAGCTTGCGGCTAGCGGGGTACAATGAGCAGTTCTTC. It specifies CASSLRLAGYNEQFF. The full variable domain, rest sourced from reference TRBV5-4 and TRBJ2-1, is ETGVTQSPTHLIKTRGQQVTLRCSSQSGHNTVSWYQQALGQGPQFIFQYYREEENGRGNFPPRFSGLQFPNYSSELNVNALELDDSALYLCASSLRLAGYNEQFFGPGTRLTVL.

This chain links TRBV27 with TRBJ2-2; 8 bases are shared with TRBD2. CDR3 length: 18 amino acids. J lost 1 base, V lost 6 bases, and 13 bases had no gene match. Germline V lookup: CDR1 MNHEY, CDR2 SMNVEV (reference sequence). The CDR3 loop reads CASSPRRGARENTGELFF. CDR3 in DNA: TGTGCCAGCAGCCCGAGGCGGGGGGCCCGGGAGAACACCGGGGAGCTGTTTTTT.

The CDR3 sequence is CASSFLQGSPLHF. The DNA of the CDR3 is TGTGCCAGCAGTTTCCTACAGGGATCACCCCTCCACTTT. The chain has TRBV12-3 or TRBV12-4 and TRBJ1-6, with D possibly being TRBD1 (6 bases). The length of the CDR3 is 13 residues. Trimming left V 3 bases short and J 10 bases short, with 10 bases between.

The V and J genes are TRBV2 and TRBJ1-2; 7 bases match TRBD1. Trimming cost V 8 bases and J 8 bases; bases outside gene matches: 11. The germline CDR1 and CDR2 sequences are SNHLY and FYNNEI. The length of the CDR3 is 13 residues. The CDR3 DNA reads TGTGCCAGCGGTTCCGGGACAGCAGAGGGCTACACCTTC. This encodes CASGSGTAEGYTF. The full variable domain, with the rest looked up from reference TRBV2 and TRBJ1-2, is EPEVTQTPSHQVTQMGQEVILRCVPISNHLYFYWYRQILGQKVEFLVSFYNNEISEKSEIFDDQFSVERPDGSNFTLKIRSTKLEDSAMYFCASGSGTAEGYTFGSGTRLTVV.

This clone was observed at least ten times. The chain combines TRBV10-1 with TRBJ1-4; 7 bases fit TRBD1. Germline V lookup: CDR1 WNHNN, CDR2 SYGVQD (reference sequence). V lost 11 bases and J lost 7; bases outside the gene matches: 13. The CDR3 runs 14 residues. The CDR3 DNA sequence: TGCGCCGGCCCTCCGAGGGGGCAGGGTGAAAAACTGTTTTTT. Its translation is CAGPPRGQGEKLFF.

This chain uses TRBV5-4 with TRBJ1-2, with 7 bases that match TRBD1. Trimming took 3 bases from V and 4 from J; bases not matched to a gene: 3. CDR1 and CDR2 (germline): SGHNT, YYREEE (reference sequence). CDR3 length: 13 residues. CDR3 bases: TGTGCCAGCAGCTCCCGGGACAGCTATGGCTACACCTTC. This sequence encodes CASSSRDSYGYTF.

The chain links TRBV15 to TRBJ1-4; D perhaps matches TRBD1 (6 bases). The germline V gene has CDR1 LNHNV and CDR2 YYDKDF (reference sequence). The CDR3 extends over 18 amino acids. Trimming removed 0 bases from V and 4 bases from J, with 18 bases in between. CDR3 protein: CATSRDVGGGRFNEKLFF. CDR3 DNA: TGTGCCACCAGCAGAGATGTCGGGGGGGGCCGGTTTAATGAAAAACTGTTTTTT.

The CDR3 sequence is CASSLATTVADTQYF. CDR3 nucleotides: TGTGCCAGCAGCTTAGCTACGACAGTCGCGGATACGCAGTATTTT. The rearrangement uses TRBV7-2 and TRBJ2-3; tentatively, D is TRBD1 (5 bases). CDR3 length: 15 amino acids. The V end lost 0 bases, the J end lost 6 bases, and 13 bases lay between the germline ends. Per the germline V gene, CDR1 is SGHTA and CDR2 is FQGNSA.

The rearrangement uses TRBV5-1 and TRBJ2-5; D is uncertain. V was clipped by 2 bases and J by 4 bases, with 15 bases between them. Germline V CDR1 and CDR2: SGHRS, YFSETQ. The CDR3 is made up of 15 amino acids. CDR3 nucleotide sequence: TGCGCCAGCAGCTTTGGTCCCGGGTCCGGAGAGACCCAGTACTTC. It codes for CASSFGPGSGETQYF.

The rearrangement uses TRBV28 and TRBJ2-5; no clear D. Germline CDR1 reads MDHEN; CDR2 reads SYDVKM. V shed 5 bases and J shed 5 bases, with 9 bases lying between them. CDR3 length: 12 amino acids. Here the CDR3 reads CASSLLRETQYF. CDR3 bases: TGTGCCAGCAGTCTTCTCCGGGAGACCCAGTACTTC. Using reference TRBV28 and TRBJ2-5 for the parts outside the CDR3, the full variable domain is DVKVTQSSRYLVKRTGEKVFLECVQDMDHENMFWYRQDPGLGLRLIYFSYDVKMKEKGDIPEGYSVSREKKERFSLILESASTNQTSMYLCASSLLRETQYFGPGTRLLVL.

This chain links TRBV10-3 with TRBJ1-6; D is undetermined. The V and J ends lost 3 bases and 2 bases respectively, with 5 bases between them. The germline V gene encodes CDR1 ENHRY and CDR2 SYGVKD. The CDR3 has 14 residues. The CDR3 is CAISDRPYNSPLHF. CDR3 sequence (DNA): TGTGCCATCAGTGACAGGCCCTATAATTCACCCCTCCACTTT.

The chain combines TRBV2 with TRBJ2-1; D is perhaps TRBD2 (6 bases). The V end lost 6 bases, the J end lost 5 bases, and 11 bases lay between the germline ends. This CDR3 is 13 amino acids long. Germline lookup yields CDR1 SNHLY and CDR2 FYNNEI. This CDR3 is CASRLTRDNEQFF. The CDR3 nucleotides read TGTGCCAGCAGACTGACTAGGGACAATGAGCAGTTCTTC. The full variable domain, in which reference TRBV2 and TRBJ2-1 provide the parts outside the CDR3, is EPEVTQTPSHQVTQMGQEVILRCVPISNHLYFYWYRQILGQKVEFLVSFYNNEISEKSEIFDDQFSVERPDGSNFTLKIRSTKLEDSAMYFCASRLTRDNEQFFGPGTRLTVL.

The V call is TRBV29-1, the J call TRBJ2-1; TRBD1 agrees at 7 bases. Germline CDR1 and CDR2: SQVTM and ANQGSEA. CDR3 length: 13 amino acids. Losses at the gene ends were 8 bases for V and 6 bases for J; bases not matched to a gene: 10. The CDR3 reads CSLDRERGNEQFF. DNA of the CDR3: TGCAGCCTCGACAGGGAAAGGGGCAATGAGCAGTTCTTC.

The rearrangement joins TRBV5-1 to TRBJ1-2; D is uncertain. This CDR3 region has 16 residues. V shed 3 bases and J shed 0 bases, with 15 bases lying between them. Germline-derived CDR1 and CDR2 are SGHRS and YFSETQ. Here the CDR3 reads CASSSDGGKANYGYTF. For the CDR3, the DNA is TGCGCCAGCAGCTCGGATGGCGGGAAAGCTAACTATGGCTACACCTTC.

This chain connects TRBV7-3 to TRBJ2-2, with D perhaps TRBD2 (5 bases). Germline assignment: CDR1 SGHTA and CDR2 FQGTGA. The CDR3 spans 12 residues. V was shortened by 2 bases and J by 7 bases, with 5 bases between the two germline ends. CDR3: CASSLAGGELFF. The CDR3 region has the DNA TGTGCCAGCAGCTTAGCGGGCGGGGAGCTGTTTTTT. Drawing the rest from reference TRBV7-3 and TRBJ2-2, the complete variable domain is GAGVSQTPSNKVTEKGKYVELRCDPISGHTALYWYRQSLGQGPEFLIYFQGTGAADDSGLPNDRFFAVRPEGSVSTLKIQRTERGDSAVYLCASSLAGGELFFGEGSRLTVL.

The CDR3 nucleotides read TGTGCCAGCAGCGCGACTGAGGGGGTCACTGAAGCTTTCTTT. This gives the protein CASSATEGVTEAFF. This rearrangement joins TRBV6-2 or TRBV6-3 to TRBJ1-1, with D maybe TRBD1 (6 bases). Trimming took 6 bases from V and 4 from J, leaving 15 bases between them. CDR1 is MNHEY, CDR2 SVGEGT, per germline. The CDR3 is 14 residues long.

The chain recombines TRBV5-4 with TRBJ2-1; TRBD2 matches at 15 bases. Germline trimming cut 0 bases from V and 4 bases from J; bases unmatched to any gene: 8. CDR3 size: 19 residues. The germline V gene has CDR1 SGHNT and CDR2 YYREEE (reference sequence). CDR3 sequence: CASSLARTSGGAAYNEQFF. The CDR3 nucleotides read TGTGCCAGCAGCTTGGCTCGGACTAGCGGGGGGGCGGCGTACAATGAGCAGTTCTTC.

The V call is TRBV7-4, the J call TRBJ1-5; D remains unclear. The CDR3 runs to 11 residues. Germline CDR1 SGHVT, CDR2 SQSDAQ. With 5 bases removed from V and 3 bases from J, the gap between germline ends came to 2 bases. The CDR3 nucleotides are TGTGCCAGCAGCCACAATCAGCCCCAGCATTTT. It yields the protein CASSHNQPQHF.

The rearrangement joins TRBV5-6 to TRBJ2-5; 12 positions agree with TRBD1. Germline values: CDR1 SGHDT, CDR2 YYEEEE. The CDR3 totals 16 residues. V shed 4 bases, J shed 5 bases, and the junction held 9 bases outside the gene matches. In DNA, the CDR3 is TGTGCCAGCAGCCGCTCGGGACAGGGGGCGCGGGAGACCCAGTACTTC. Protein sequence: CASSRSGQGARETQYF.

This chain links TRBV5-1 with TRBJ2-1, with 9 bases aligning to TRBD2. The CDR3 loop spans 15 amino acids. Germline CDR1 is SGHRS and CDR2 is YFSETQ. V lost 0 bases and J lost 4; bases outside the gene matches: 2. The CDR3 is CASSLASGGYNEQFF. The CDR3 coding sequence is TGCGCCAGCAGCTTGGCCAGCGGGGGGTACAATGAGCAGTTCTTC.

V is TRBV28 and J is TRBJ1-1; TRBD1 matches at 7 bases. This CDR3 has 16 residues. Unmatched junction bases numbered 14, after V lost 4 bases and J lost 6 bases. Germline values: CDR1 MDHEN, CDR2 SYDVKM. CDR3: CASSWPLTGKGAEAFF. Written as DNA, the CDR3 is TGTGCCAGCAGTTGGCCCTTGACAGGGAAAGGCGCTGAAGCTTTCTTT.

J is TRBJ2-3 and V is TRBV24-1, with D tentatively TRBD1 (6 bases). Looked up from germline, CDR1 is KGHDR and CDR2 is SFDVKD. The CDR3 extends over 14 amino acids. V lost 9 bases and J 0 bases, leaving 12 bases between the germline ends. DNA of the CDR3: TGTGCCACCCGAGGGGGTTTAAGCACAGATACGCAGTATTTT. It translates to CATRGGLSTDTQYF.